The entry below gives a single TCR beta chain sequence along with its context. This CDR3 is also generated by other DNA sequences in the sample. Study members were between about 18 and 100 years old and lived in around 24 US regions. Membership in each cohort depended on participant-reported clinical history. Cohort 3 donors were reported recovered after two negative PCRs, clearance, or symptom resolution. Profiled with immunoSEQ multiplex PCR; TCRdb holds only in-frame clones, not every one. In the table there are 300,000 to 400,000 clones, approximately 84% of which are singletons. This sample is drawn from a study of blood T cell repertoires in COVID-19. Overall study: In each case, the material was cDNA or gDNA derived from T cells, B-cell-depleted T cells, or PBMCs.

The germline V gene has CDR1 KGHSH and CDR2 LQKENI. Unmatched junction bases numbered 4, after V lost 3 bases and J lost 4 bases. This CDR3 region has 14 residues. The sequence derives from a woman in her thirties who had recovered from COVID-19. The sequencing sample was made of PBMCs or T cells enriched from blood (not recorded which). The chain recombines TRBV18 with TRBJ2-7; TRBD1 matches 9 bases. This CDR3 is CASSPGTGSYEQYF. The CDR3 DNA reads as TGTGCCAGCTCACCCGGGACAGGGTCGTACGAGCAGTACTTC.